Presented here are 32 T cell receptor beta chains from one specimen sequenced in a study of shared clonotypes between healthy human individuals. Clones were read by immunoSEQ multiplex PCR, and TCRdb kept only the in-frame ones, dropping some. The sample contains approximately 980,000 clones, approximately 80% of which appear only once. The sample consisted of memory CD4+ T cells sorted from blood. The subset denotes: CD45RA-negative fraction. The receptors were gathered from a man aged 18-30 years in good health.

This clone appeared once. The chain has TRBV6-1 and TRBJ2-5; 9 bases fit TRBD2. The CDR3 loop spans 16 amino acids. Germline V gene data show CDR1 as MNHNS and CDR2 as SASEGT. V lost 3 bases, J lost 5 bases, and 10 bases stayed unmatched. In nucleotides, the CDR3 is TGTGCCAGCAGTGACGGACTAGCGAAGGGCTACGAGACCCAGTACTTC. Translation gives CASSDGLAKGYETQYF.

The CDR3 reads CASSPPRPKVGYTF. DNA for the CDR3: TGTGCCAGCTCACCACCTAGACCTAAAGTTGGCTACACCTTC. The V gene is TRBV18, the J gene TRBJ1-2; D is unresolved. V was cut by 0 bases and J by 7 bases, with 12 bases left in between. Germline V CDR1 and CDR2: KGHSH, LQKENI. The CDR3 spans 14 residues.

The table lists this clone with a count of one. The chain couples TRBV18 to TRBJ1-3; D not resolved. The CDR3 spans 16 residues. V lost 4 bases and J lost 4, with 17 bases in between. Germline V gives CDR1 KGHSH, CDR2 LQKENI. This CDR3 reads CASSHYSNSVGNTIYF. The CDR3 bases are TGTGCCAGCTCACATTACTCTAACAGCGTGGGAAACACCATATATTTT.

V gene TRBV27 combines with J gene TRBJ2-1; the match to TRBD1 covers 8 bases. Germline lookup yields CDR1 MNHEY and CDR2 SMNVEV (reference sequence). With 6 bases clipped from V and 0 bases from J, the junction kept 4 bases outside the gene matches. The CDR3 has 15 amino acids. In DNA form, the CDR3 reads TGTGCCAGCAGCCCCACAGGGGGCTCCTACAATGAGCAGTTCTTC. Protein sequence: CASSPTGGSYNEQFF.

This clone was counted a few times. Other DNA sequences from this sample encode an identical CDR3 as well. The CDR3 loop is CAWSVRGPQHF. In DNA, the CDR3 is TGTGCCTGGAGTGTAAGGGGGCCCCAGCATTTT. The chain uses TRBV30 and TRBJ1-5, with D possibly being TRBD1 (5 bases). Germline lookup yields CDR1 GTSNPN and CDR2 SVGIG (reference sequence). Trimming took 0 bases from V and 9 from J, leaving 6 bases between them. This CDR3 contains 11 residues.

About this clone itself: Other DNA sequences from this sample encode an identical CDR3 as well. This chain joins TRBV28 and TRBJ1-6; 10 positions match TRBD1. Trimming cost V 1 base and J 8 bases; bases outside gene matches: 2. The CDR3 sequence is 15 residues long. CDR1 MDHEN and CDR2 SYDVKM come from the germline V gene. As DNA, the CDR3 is TGTGCCAGCAGTTTATCCGGACAGGGGGATTCACCCCTCCACTTT. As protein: CASSLSGQGDSPLHF.

The CDR3, as DNA: TGTGCCAGTCGAAGGGACAGATCGAACTATGGCTACACCTTC. It encodes CASRRDRSNYGYTF. This chain links TRBV30 with TRBJ1-2; 7 nucleotides match TRBD1. The CDR3 is 14 residues long. With 8 bases clipped from V and 2 bases from J, the junction kept 11 bases outside the gene matches. Germline values: CDR1 GTSNPN, CDR2 SVGIG (reference sequence).

The CDR3 is CASAHTQGLYGYTF. The CDR3 DNA is TGTGCCAGTGCCCATACACAGGGCCTCTATGGCTACACCTTC. V usage is TRBV19 and J usage is TRBJ1-2; perhaps TRBD1 as D (6 bases). V dropped 8 bases and J dropped 4 bases, with 17 bases sitting between them. In germline, CDR1 is LNHDA, CDR2 SQIVND (reference sequence). CDR3 length equals 14 residues.

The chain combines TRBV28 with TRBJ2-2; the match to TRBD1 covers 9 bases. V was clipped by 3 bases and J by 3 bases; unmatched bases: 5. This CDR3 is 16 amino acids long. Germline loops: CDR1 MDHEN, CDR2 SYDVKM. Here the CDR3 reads CASSFVGTGYTGELFF. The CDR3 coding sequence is TGTGCCAGCAGTTTCGTGGGGACAGGGTACACCGGGGAGCTGTTTTTT.

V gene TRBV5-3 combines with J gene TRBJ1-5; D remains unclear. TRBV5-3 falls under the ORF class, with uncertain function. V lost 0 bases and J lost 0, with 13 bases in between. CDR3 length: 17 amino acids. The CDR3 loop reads CARSLAPDMYSNQPQHF. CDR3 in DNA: TGTGCCAGAAGCTTGGCCCCTGACATGTATAGCAATCAGCCCCAGCATTTT.

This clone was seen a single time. The CDR3 is CASSNRGARRTGELFF. The CDR3 nucleotides are TGTGCCAGCAGCAATAGGGGGGCGCGTCGAACCGGGGAGCTGTTTTTT. This chain links TRBV9 with TRBJ2-2, with D perhaps TRBD1 or TRBD2 (6 bases each). The CDR3 runs to 16 residues. The V and J ends lost 4 bases and 5 bases respectively, with 18 bases between them. The V gene's germline CDR1 is SGDLS and CDR2 YYNGEE.

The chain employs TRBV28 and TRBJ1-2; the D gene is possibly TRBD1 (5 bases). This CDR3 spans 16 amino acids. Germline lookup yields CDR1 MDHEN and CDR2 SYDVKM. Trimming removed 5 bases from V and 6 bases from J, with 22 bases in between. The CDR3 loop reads CASSSPAGGERNGYTF. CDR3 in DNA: TGTGCCAGCAGTAGTCCAGCGGGGGGAGAAAGGAATGGCTACACCTTC.

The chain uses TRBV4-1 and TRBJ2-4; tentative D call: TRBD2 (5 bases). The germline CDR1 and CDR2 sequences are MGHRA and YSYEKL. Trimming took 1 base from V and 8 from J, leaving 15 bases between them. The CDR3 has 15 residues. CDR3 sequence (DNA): TGCGCCAGCAGCCAAGTGGGCCTCTTGCGGGACATTCAGTACTTC. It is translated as CASSQVGLLRDIQYF.

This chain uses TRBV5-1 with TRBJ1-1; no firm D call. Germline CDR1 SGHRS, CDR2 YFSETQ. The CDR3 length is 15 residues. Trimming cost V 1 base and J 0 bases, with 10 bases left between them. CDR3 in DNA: TGCGCCAGCAGCTTGATTGGGTCCCTGAACACTGAAGCTTTCTTT. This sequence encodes CASSLIGSLNTEAFF.

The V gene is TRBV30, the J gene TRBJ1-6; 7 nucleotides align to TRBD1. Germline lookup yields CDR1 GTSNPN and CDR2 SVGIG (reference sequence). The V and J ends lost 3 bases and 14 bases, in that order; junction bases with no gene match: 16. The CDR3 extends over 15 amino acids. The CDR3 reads CAWSRTGTARWALHF. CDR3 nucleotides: TGTGCCTGGAGCCGAACCGGGACAGCCCGATGGGCCCTCCACTTT. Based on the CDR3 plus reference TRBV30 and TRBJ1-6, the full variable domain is SQTIHQWPATLVQPVGSPLSLECTVEGTSNPNLYWYRQAAGRGLQLLFYSVGIGQISSEVPQNLSASRPQDRQFILSSKKLLLSDSGFYLCAWSRTGTARWALHFGNGTRLTVT.

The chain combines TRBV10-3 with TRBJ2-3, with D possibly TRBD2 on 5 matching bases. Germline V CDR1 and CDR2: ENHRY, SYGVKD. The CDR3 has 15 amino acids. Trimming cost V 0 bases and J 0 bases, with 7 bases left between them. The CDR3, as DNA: TGTGCCATCAGTGAGTCTCGGACTAGCACAGATACGCAGTATTTT. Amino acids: CAISESRTSTDTQYF.

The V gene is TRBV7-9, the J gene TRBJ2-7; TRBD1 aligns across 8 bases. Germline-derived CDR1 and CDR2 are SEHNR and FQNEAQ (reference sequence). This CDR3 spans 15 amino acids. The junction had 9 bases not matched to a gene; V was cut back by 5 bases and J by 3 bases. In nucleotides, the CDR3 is TGTGCCAGCAGCAAAGACTTGGGACAGGTCTACGAGCAGTACTTC. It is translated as CASSKDLGQVYEQYF. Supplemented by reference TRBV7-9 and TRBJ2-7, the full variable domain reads DTGVSQNPRHKITKRGQNVTFRCDPISEHNRLYWYRQTLGQGPEFLTYFQNEAQLEKSRLLSDRFSAERPKGSFSTLEIQRTEQGDSAMYLCASSKDLGQVYEQYFGPGTRLTVT.

CDR3 loop: CASSEVGTWGNSPLHF. CDR3 nucleotides: TGTGCCAGCAGTGAGGTAGGGACTTGGGGCAATTCACCCCTCCACTTT. The V call is TRBV6-1, the J call TRBJ1-6, with D maybe TRBD1 (5 bases). The CDR3 is 16 amino acids. From germline, CDR1 is MNHNS and CDR2 SASEGT. Trimming left V 3 bases short and J 7 bases short, with 16 bases between.

CDR3 residues: CASSLEVSPNQPQHF. The CDR3 region has the DNA TGTGCCAGCAGCTTAGAGGTCAGCCCCAATCAGCCCCAGCATTTT. The chain combines TRBV7-2 with TRBJ1-5, with unresolved D. Germline CDR1 reads SGHTA; CDR2 reads FQGNSA. V was pared by 1 base and J by 3 bases, with 10 bases between. The CDR3 is 15 residues long.

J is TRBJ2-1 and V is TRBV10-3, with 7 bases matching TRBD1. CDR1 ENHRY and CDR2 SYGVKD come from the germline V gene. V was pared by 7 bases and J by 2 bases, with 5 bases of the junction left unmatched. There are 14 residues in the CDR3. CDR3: CAINKGAAYNEQFF. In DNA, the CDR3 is TGTGCCATCAATAAGGGGGCGGCCTACAATGAGCAGTTCTTC.

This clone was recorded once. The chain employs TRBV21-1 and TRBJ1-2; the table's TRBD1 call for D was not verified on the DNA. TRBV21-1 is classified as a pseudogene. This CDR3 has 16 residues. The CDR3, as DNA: TGTGACGACCTATGGGACAAATTTTCCCGCGACTATGGCTACACCTTC. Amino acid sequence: CDDLWDKFSRDYGYTF.

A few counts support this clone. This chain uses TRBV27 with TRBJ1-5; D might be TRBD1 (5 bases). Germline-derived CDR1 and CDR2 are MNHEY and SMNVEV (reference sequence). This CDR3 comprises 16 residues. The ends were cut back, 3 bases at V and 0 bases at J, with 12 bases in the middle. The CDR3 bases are TGTGCCAGCAGTTTCCAGGGAACGGCTAGCAATCAGCCCCAGCATTTT. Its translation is CASSFQGTASNQPQHF.

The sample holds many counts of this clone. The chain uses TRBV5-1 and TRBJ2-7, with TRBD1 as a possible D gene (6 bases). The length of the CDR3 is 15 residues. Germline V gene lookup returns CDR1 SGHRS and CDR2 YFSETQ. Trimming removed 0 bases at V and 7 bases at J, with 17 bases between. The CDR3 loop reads CASSLGDRIYDEQYF. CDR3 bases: TGCGCCAGCAGCTTGGGCGACAGGATTTACGATGAGCAGTACTTC.

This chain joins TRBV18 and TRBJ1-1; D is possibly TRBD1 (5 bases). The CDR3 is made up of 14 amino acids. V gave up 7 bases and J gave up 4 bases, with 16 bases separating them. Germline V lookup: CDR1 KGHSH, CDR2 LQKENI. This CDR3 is CASLGASGSTEAFF. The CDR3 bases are TGTGCCAGCTTAGGGGCTTCGGGTTCCACTGAAGCTTTCTTT.

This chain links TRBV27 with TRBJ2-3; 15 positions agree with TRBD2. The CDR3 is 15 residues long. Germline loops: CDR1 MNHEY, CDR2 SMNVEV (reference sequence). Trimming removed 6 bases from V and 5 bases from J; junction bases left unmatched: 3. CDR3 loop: CASSRTSGGGDTQYF. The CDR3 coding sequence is TGTGCCAGCAGCCGGACTAGCGGGGGGGGAGATACGCAGTATTTT.

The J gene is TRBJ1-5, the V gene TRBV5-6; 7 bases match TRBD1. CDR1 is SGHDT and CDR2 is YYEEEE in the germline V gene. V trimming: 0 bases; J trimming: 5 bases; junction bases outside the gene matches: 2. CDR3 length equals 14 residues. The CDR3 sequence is CASSLGQGDQPQHF. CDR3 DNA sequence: TGTGCCAGCAGCTTGGGTCAGGGGGATCAGCCCCAGCATTTT.

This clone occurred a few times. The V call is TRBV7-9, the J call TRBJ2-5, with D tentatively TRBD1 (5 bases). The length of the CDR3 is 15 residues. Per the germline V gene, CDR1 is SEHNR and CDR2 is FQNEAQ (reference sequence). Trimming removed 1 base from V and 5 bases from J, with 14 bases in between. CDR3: CASSLGGPPGETQYF. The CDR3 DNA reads TGTGCCAGCAGCTTAGGGGGCCCCCCCGGGGAGACCCAGTACTTC. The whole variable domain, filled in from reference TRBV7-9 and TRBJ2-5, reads DTGVSQNPRHKITKRGQNVTFRCDPISEHNRLYWYRQTLGQGPEFLTYFQNEAQLEKSRLLSDRFSAERPKGSFSTLEIQRTEQGDSAMYLCASSLGGPPGETQYFGPGTRLLVL.

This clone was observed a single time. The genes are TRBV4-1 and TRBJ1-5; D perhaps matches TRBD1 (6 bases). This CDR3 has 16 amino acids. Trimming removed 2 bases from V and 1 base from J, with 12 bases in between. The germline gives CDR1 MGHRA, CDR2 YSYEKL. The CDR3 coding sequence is TGCGCCAGCAGCCAAACACAGGGATTAAGCAATCAGCCCCAGCATTTT. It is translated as CASSQTQGLSNQPQHF.

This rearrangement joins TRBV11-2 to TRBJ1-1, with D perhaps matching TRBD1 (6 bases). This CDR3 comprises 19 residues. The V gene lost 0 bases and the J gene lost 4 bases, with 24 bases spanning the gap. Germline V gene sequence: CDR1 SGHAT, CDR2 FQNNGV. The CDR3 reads CASSLDPGRGVPMGTEAFF. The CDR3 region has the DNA TGTGCCAGCAGCTTAGATCCGGGCAGGGGAGTGCCGATGGGCACTGAAGCTTTCTTT.

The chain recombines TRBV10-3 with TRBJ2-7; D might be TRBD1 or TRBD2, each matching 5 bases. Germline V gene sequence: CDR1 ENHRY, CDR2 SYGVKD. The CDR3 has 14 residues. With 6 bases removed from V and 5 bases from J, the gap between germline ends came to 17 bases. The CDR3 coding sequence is TGTGCCATCAGAGGGGACCCCCCCGAGGACGAGCAGTACTTC. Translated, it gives CAIRGDPPEDEQYF.

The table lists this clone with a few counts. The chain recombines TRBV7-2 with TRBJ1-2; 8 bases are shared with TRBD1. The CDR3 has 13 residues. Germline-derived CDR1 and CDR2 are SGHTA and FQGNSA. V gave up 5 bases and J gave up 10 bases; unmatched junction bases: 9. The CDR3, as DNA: TGTGCCAGCAGCCCGGACAGGGTAAAACCCTACACCTTC. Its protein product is CASSPDRVKPYTF. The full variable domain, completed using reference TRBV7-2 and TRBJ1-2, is GAGVSQSPSNKVTEKGKDVELRCDPISGHTALYWYRQSLGQGLEFLIYFQGNSAPDKSGLPSDRFSAERTGGSVSTLTIQRTQQEDSAVYLCASSPDRVKPYTFGSGTRLTVV.

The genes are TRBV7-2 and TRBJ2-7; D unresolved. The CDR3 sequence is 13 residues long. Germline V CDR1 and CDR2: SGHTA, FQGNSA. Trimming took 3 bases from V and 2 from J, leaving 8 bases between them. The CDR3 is CASSFSNTYEQYF. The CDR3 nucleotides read TGTGCCAGCAGCTTCTCCAATACCTACGAGCAGTACTTC.